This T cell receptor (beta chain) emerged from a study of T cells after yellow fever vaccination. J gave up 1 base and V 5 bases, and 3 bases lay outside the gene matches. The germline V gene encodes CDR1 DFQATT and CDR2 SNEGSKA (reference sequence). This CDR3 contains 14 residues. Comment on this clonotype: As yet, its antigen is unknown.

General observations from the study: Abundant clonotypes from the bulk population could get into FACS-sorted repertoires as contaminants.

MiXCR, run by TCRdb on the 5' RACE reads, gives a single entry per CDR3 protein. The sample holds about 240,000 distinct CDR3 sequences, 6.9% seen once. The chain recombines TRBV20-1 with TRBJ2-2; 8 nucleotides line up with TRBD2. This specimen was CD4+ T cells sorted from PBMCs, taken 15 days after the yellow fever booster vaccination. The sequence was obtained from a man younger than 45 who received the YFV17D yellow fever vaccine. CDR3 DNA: TGCAGTGCTCCCACTAGCGGGAACACCGGGGAGCTGTTTTTT. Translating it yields CSAPTSGNTGELFF.